This T cell receptor beta chain was observed in a study of blood T cell repertoires in COVID-19. This clone was seen only once. Enrollment of patients from Seattle took place during active infection, with longitudinal follow-up. TCRdb's table, derived via immunoSEQ multiplex PCR, lists solely in-frame clones and lacks some. Of 100,000 to 150,000 clones listed, roughly nine tenths were seen once; the top ten hold about an eighth. This CDR3 spans 13 amino acids. The V and J ends lost 2 bases and 3 bases respectively, with 8 bases between them. Germline CDR1 MGHRA, CDR2 YSYEKL. Sequencing used peripheral blood. This chain connects TRBV4-1 to TRBJ2-7; D is perhaps TRBD2 (5 bases). This clonotype was sampled from a woman between 65 and 79 years old with COVID-19, enrolled during active disease. CDR3 amino acids: CASSQPSFYEQYF. CDR3 nucleotide sequence: TGCGCCAGCAGCCAACCTAGCTTCTACGAGCAGTACTTC.